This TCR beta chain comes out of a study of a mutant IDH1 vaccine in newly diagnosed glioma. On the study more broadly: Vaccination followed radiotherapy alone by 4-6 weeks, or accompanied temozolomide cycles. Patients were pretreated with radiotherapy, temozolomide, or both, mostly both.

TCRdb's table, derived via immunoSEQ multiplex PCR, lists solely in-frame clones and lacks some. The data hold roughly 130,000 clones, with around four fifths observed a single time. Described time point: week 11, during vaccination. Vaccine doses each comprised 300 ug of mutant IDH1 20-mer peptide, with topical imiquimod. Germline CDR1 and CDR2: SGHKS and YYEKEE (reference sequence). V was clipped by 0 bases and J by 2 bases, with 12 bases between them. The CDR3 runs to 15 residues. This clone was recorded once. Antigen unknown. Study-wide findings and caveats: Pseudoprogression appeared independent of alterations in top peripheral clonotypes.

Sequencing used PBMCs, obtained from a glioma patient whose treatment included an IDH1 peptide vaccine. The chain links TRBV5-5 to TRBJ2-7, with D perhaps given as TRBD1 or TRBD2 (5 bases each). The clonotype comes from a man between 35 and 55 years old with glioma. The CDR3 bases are TGTGCCAGCAGCTTGGTCGGGGCTCCCCCCTACGAGCAGTACTTC. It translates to CASSLVGAPPYEQYF.